The 8 T cell receptor beta chains in this list originate from one sample, sequenced in a study of blood T cell repertoires in COVID-19. TCRdb keeps only in-frame clones here, not all; method: immunoSEQ multiplex PCR. The table shows 130,000 to 150,000 clones, with 80% occurring only once. Sequenced: peripheral blood. Every receptor here comes from a man between 60 and 75 years old with active or convalescent COVID-19.

V gene TRBV28 combines with J gene TRBJ1-3; 7 positions agree with TRBD1. The CDR3 totals 14 residues. Trimming removed 6 bases from V and 4 bases from J; junction bases left unmatched: 6. Germline-derived CDR1 and CDR2 are MDHEN and SYDVKM. CDR3 residues: CASSAGGQGNTIYF. The CDR3 region has the DNA TGTGCCAGCAGCGCAGGGGGGCAAGGAAACACCATATATTTT.

This clone came up a few times. V and J are TRBV28 and TRBJ1-2; no definite D call. V lost 4 bases to trimming and J lost 3 bases, with 18 bases between them. The CDR3 length is 16 residues. Germline lookup yields CDR1 MDHEN and CDR2 SYDVKM. This chain's CDR3 is CASSSAWVTRDYGYTF. In nucleotides, the CDR3 is TGTGCCAGCAGTTCCGCCTGGGTAACGAGGGACTATGGCTACACCTTC.

The V and J genes are TRBV5-1 and TRBJ2-3, with 8 bases lining up with TRBD2. There are 14 residues in the CDR3. Unmatched junction bases numbered 1, after V lost 3 bases and J lost 1 base. CDR1 is SGHRS, CDR2 YFSETQ, per germline. CDR3 loop: CASSSTSGTDTQYF. CDR3 sequence (DNA): TGCGCCAGCAGCTCGACTAGCGGCACAGATACGCAGTATTTT.

Written as DNA, the CDR3 is TGCGCCAGCAGTGGGACAGCGAACACCGGGGAGCTGTTTTTT. As protein: CASSGTANTGELFF. The chain combines TRBV5-1 with TRBJ2-2, with 7 bases aligning to TRBD1. From germline, CDR1 is SGHRS and CDR2 YFSETQ. The CDR3 is 14 amino acids. After removal of 5 bases from V and 0 bases from J, the junction contained 1 base not matched to a gene.

The chain carries TRBV28 and TRBJ2-5; D gene unclear. This CDR3 is built from 13 residues. V was cut by 6 bases and J by 2 bases, with 10 bases left in between. The V gene's germline CDR1 is MDHEN and CDR2 SYDVKM. The CDR3 is CASSLGIQETQYF. The CDR3 nucleotides read TGTGCCAGCAGCCTAGGAATTCAAGAGACCCAGTACTTC.

The chain recombines TRBV18 with TRBJ1-2, with D perhaps matching TRBD1 (6 bases). CDR1 and CDR2 from the germline V gene are KGHSH and LQKENI. This CDR3 has 13 amino acids. Trimming pared 4 bases from V and 9 bases from J, leaving 15 bases between. The CDR3 reads CASSLRQDVSYTF. CDR3 bases: TGTGCCAGCTCACTTAGACAGGACGTAAGCTACACCTTC. Full variable domain (rest looked up from reference TRBV18 and TRBJ1-2): NAGVMQNPRHLVRRRGQEARLRCSPMKGHSHVYWYRQLPEEGLKFMVYLQKENIIDESGMPKERFSAEFPKEGPSILRIQQVVRGDSAAYFCASSLRQDVSYTFGSGTRLTVV.

The chain links TRBV27 to TRBJ1-4, with D maybe TRBD1 (5 bases). The V end was cut by 4 bases, the J end by 6 bases, with 9 bases between. The CDR3 covers 13 residues. Germline V CDR1 and CDR2: MNHEY, SMNVEV (reference sequence). The CDR3, as DNA: TGTGCCAGCAGTTACCTCAGGGATGAAAAACTGTTTTTT. This encodes CASSYLRDEKLFF.

CDR3 nucleotides: TGCAGTGCTAGGGACAAGCGGGAGCTGTTTTTT. Its protein product is CSARDKRELFF. The chain links TRBV20-1 to TRBJ2-2, with D maybe TRBD1 (5 bases). V was shortened by 3 bases and J by 9 bases, with 8 bases between the two germline ends. The germline CDR1 and CDR2 sequences are DFQATT and SNEGSKA (reference sequence). CDR3 length: 11 residues.